These 27 T cell receptor beta chains were sequenced from one sample in a study of cytomegalovirus exposure and HLA in healthy donors. Amplification used 60 Vbeta primers and 13 Jbeta primers. Only in-frame clones appear in the TCRdb table, and some are missing; sequencing was by immunoSEQ multiplex PCR. The table records fewer than 200,000 clones, approximately 80% of them present only once. The sample was PBMCs. These receptors were taken from a woman between 18 and 29 years old in good health and CMV-seronegative.

This chain uses TRBV7-2 with TRBJ2-2; tentatively, D is TRBD2 (6 bases). CDR3 size: 16 residues. Trimming left V 7 bases short and J 7 bases short, with 22 bases between. CDR1 and CDR2 (germline): SGHTA, FQGNSA. CDR3 loop: CASTLNPGVLGGELFF. Written as DNA, the CDR3 is TGTGCCAGCACCTTGAACCCGGGAGTTTTAGGCGGGGAGCTGTTTTTT.

The chain carries TRBV15 and TRBJ2-2; D may be TRBD1 (6 bases). Germline CDR1 and CDR2: LNHNV and YYDKDF (reference sequence). The V end was cut by 2 bases, the J end by 5 bases, with 15 bases between. This CDR3 contains 16 residues. DNA for the CDR3: TGTGCCACCAGCAGAACAGGGTTTGATCCGACCGGGGAGCTGTTTTTT. Translation gives CATSRTGFDPTGELFF.

The gene calls are TRBV28 and TRBJ2-2; possible D gene TRBD2, 6 bases. Germline values: CDR1 MDHEN, CDR2 SYDVKM. V was cut by 3 bases and J by 4 bases, with 12 bases left in between. The CDR3 runs 15 residues. Here the CDR3 reads CASSLYLARTGELFF. The CDR3 coding sequence is TGTGCCAGCAGTTTGTATCTAGCGCGCACCGGGGAGCTGTTTTTT. Complete variable domain (other parts from reference TRBV28 and TRBJ2-2): DVKVTQSSRYLVKRTGEKVFLECVQDMDHENMFWYRQDPGLGLRLIYFSYDVKMKEKGDIPEGYSVSREKKERFSLILESASTNQTSMYLCASSLYLARTGELFFGEGSRLTVL.

A single count supports this clone. The V gene is TRBV30, the J gene TRBJ2-7; 8 bases are shared with TRBD1. This CDR3 contains 13 residues. Germline trimming cut 5 bases from V and 4 bases from J; bases unmatched to any gene: 7. Germline CDR1 is GTSNPN and CDR2 is SVGIG (reference sequence). The CDR3, as DNA: TGTGCCTGGGGCGCAGGGGGCCCGTACGAGCAGTACTTC. Translating it yields CAWGAGGPYEQYF.

The chain uses TRBV6-1 and TRBJ2-7; possibly TRBD1 for D (6 bases). The CDR3 contains 13 residues. The V end lost 6 bases, the J end lost 2 bases, and 11 bases lay between the germline ends. The V gene's germline CDR1 is MNHNS and CDR2 SASEGT. For the CDR3, the DNA is TGTGCCAGCAGCCGACAGGTCACCTACGAGCAGTACTTC. Residues: CASSRQVTYEQYF.

The chain has TRBV25-1 and TRBJ2-1; 10 bases align to TRBD2. Germline V lookup: CDR1 MGHDK, CDR2 SYGVNS. This CDR3 is 17 amino acids long. V shed 3 bases and J 2 bases; nucleotides not matched to a gene: 7. CDR3 bases: TGTGCCAGCAGTGATAGGACTAGCGGCCTCACCTACAATGAGCAGTTCTTC. Amino acid sequence: CASSDRTSGLTYNEQFF.

The chain joins TRBV7-9 to TRBJ2-5; 7 positions agree with TRBD1. CDR1 is SEHNR and CDR2 is FQNEAQ in the germline V gene (reference sequence). This CDR3 spans 16 amino acids. J lost 3 bases, V lost 4 bases, and 11 bases had no gene match. CDR3 DNA sequence: TGTGCCAGCAGCTATAGACAGGGCGAGAGAAAAGAGACCCAGTACTTC. It yields the protein CASSYRQGERKETQYF.

This sequence joins TRBV7-3 and TRBJ2-1; 12 positions match TRBD2. Germline lookup yields CDR1 SGHTA and CDR2 FQGTGA. The CDR3 is 16 residues long. The junction had 5 bases not matched to a gene; V was cut back by 5 bases and J by 3 bases. CDR3 bases: TGTGCCAGCAGCCGGACTAGCGGGATTAACTACAATGAGCAGTTCTTC. It is translated as CASSRTSGINYNEQFF.

This clone appeared a single time. The V and J genes are TRBV27 and TRBJ2-7, with unresolved D. V lost 5 bases, J lost 10 bases, and 21 bases lay in between. Germline CDR1 MNHEY, CDR2 SMNVEV (reference sequence). The CDR3 consists of 14 residues. CDR3 DNA: TGTGCCAGCAGTACTGGCCCTCGTTTCGCTAGTCAGTACTTC. It encodes CASSTGPRFASQYF.

The table lists this clone with a count of one. The genes are TRBV27 and TRBJ2-3; 8 nucleotides agree with TRBD2. The CDR3 loop spans 21 amino acids. With 2 bases clipped from V and 1 base from J, the junction kept 20 bases outside the gene matches. Germline lookup yields CDR1 MNHEY and CDR2 SMNVEV (reference sequence). Written as DNA, the CDR3 is TGTGCCAGCAGTTTACGGCCCCACGCCTCCGGGGGGGCTGCCGGCACAGATACGCAGTATTTT. Protein: CASSLRPHASGGAAGTDTQYF.

There are a few counts of this clone. The chain uses TRBV7-9 and TRBJ2-2, with TRBD2 identical over 9 bases. The CDR3 loop spans 16 amino acids. J gave up 8 bases and V 1 base, and 8 bases lay outside the gene matches. Germline CDR1 reads SEHNR; CDR2 reads FQNEAQ (reference sequence). This chain's CDR3 is CASSLEWGLAAGELFF. CDR3 DNA sequence: TGTGCCAGCAGCTTAGAGTGGGGACTAGCAGCGGGGGAGCTGTTTTTT.

The V call is TRBV9, the J call TRBJ2-1; 9 nucleotides match TRBD2. With V trimmed by 0 bases and J by 8 bases, 6 bases remained unmatched. Germline V gene data show CDR1 as SGDLS and CDR2 as YYNGEE. This CDR3 comprises 15 residues. CDR3 protein: CASSVELAGVHEQFF. CDR3 in DNA: TGTGCCAGCAGCGTAGAATTAGCGGGAGTACATGAGCAGTTCTTC.

This sequence joins TRBV10-1 and TRBJ2-2, with 7 positions matching TRBD2. The length of the CDR3 is 15 residues. The ends lost 7 bases at V and 2 bases at J; junction bases unmatched: 7. Germline lookup yields CDR1 WNHNN and CDR2 SYGVQD (reference sequence). CDR3 amino acids: CASIPAGLNTGELFF. CDR3 bases: TGCGCCAGCATTCCAGCGGGACTAAACACCGGGGAGCTGTTTTTT.

The rearrangement joins TRBV5-4 to TRBJ2-5, with 9 nucleotides matching TRBD2. CDR1 and CDR2 (germline): SGHNT, YYREEE (reference sequence). The CDR3 sequence is 11 residues long. V was pared by 9 bases and J by 7 bases, with 4 bases of the junction left unmatched. The chain's CDR3 is CAISAGGTQYF. The CDR3 DNA follows: TGTGCCATCTCAGCGGGGGGGACCCAGTACTTC.

The chain carries TRBV19 and TRBJ2-3; perhaps TRBD1 as D (6 bases). The V gene lost 8 bases and the J gene lost 0 bases, with 9 bases spanning the gap. CDR1 is LNHDA and CDR2 is SQIVND in the germline V gene (reference sequence). This CDR3 region has 13 residues. The CDR3 loop reads CASATGSTDTQYF. CDR3 in DNA: TGTGCCAGTGCCACAGGGAGCACAGATACGCAGTATTTT.

The chain is built from TRBV27 and TRBJ2-2, with 8 bases that match TRBD2. CDR1 is MNHEY, CDR2 SMNVEV, per germline (reference sequence). The CDR3 is made up of 14 amino acids. J was trimmed by 0 bases and V by 7 bases; bases with no gene match: 1. The CDR3 here is CASTLAANTGELFF. Here the CDR3 DNA reads TGTGCCAGCACACTAGCGGCGAACACCGGGGAGCTGTTTTTT.

The chain joins TRBV7-9 to TRBJ1-5, with TRBD1 identical over 7 bases. This CDR3 is 16 amino acids long. With 1 base clipped from V and 4 bases from J, the junction kept 7 bases outside the gene matches. Germline CDR1 is SEHNR and CDR2 is FQNEAQ (reference sequence). Here the CDR3 DNA reads TGTGCCAGCAGCTTAGGCAGGGGGAGTAAGAATCAGCCCCAGCATTTT. Translating it yields CASSLGRGSKNQPQHF.

The chain is built from TRBV28 and TRBJ2-5; 9 bases agree with TRBD1. This CDR3 is 15 amino acids long. In germline, CDR1 is MDHEN, CDR2 SYDVKM. With V trimmed by 5 bases and J by 3 bases, 7 bases remained unmatched. CDR3 in amino acids: CASSPRTGDEETQYF. CDR3 nucleotide sequence: TGTGCCAGCAGTCCAAGGACAGGGGACGAAGAGACCCAGTACTTC.

The chain employs TRBV7-9 and TRBJ2-7; weak D call: TRBD1 (6 bases). This CDR3 is built from 13 residues. The germline gives CDR1 SEHNR, CDR2 FQNEAQ (reference sequence). V was pared by 5 bases and J by 3 bases, with 11 bases between. Here the CDR3 DNA reads TGTGCCAGCAGCCACGGACAGCTCTACGAGCAGTACTTC. The encoded protein is CASSHGQLYEQYF. Complete variable domain (other parts from reference TRBV7-9 and TRBJ2-7): DTGVSQNPRHKITKRGQNVTFRCDPISEHNRLYWYRQTLGQGPEFLTYFQNEAQLEKSRLLSDRFSAERPKGSFSTLEIQRTEQGDSAMYLCASSHGQLYEQYFGPGTRLTVT.

V is TRBV11-2 and J is TRBJ2-5; D possibly corresponds to TRBD1 (6 bases). The CDR3 extends over 18 amino acids. CDR1 SGHAT and CDR2 FQNNGV come from the germline V gene. V was shortened by 4 bases and J by 6 bases, with 27 bases between the two germline ends. CDR3 loop: CASSSLQVSRDIIKTQYF. The CDR3 DNA sequence: TGTGCCAGCAGCTCCCTCCAGGTATCCCGGGACATTATAAAGACCCAGTACTTC.

This clone has only one observation. This chain joins TRBV7-9 and TRBJ2-1, with D maybe TRBD1 (6 bases). The CDR3 has 13 residues. The V end lost 5 bases, the J end lost 5 bases, and 10 bases lay between the germline ends. In germline, CDR1 is SEHNR, CDR2 FQNEAQ (reference sequence). The CDR3 DNA reads as TGTGCCAGCAGCCCCCGGACAGACAATGAGCAGTTCTTC. Amino acid sequence: CASSPRTDNEQFF. Using reference TRBV7-9 and TRBJ2-1 for the parts outside the CDR3, the full variable domain is DTGVSQNPRHKITKRGQNVTFRCDPISEHNRLYWYRQTLGQGPEFLTYFQNEAQLEKSRLLSDRFSAERPKGSFSTLEIQRTEQGDSAMYLCASSPRTDNEQFFGPGTRLTVL.

V gene TRBV30 combines with J gene TRBJ2-5; unclear D gene. The end of the DNA aligns better with TRBJ2-7, so the J call may be wrong. Per germline, CDR1 GTSNPN and CDR2 SVGIG (reference sequence). The CDR3 is made up of 14 amino acids. This CDR3 is CAWSVEQAHYEQYF. The CDR3 bases are TGTGCCTGGAGTGTCGAGCAGGCACATTACGAGCAGTACTTC.

The chain employs TRBV4-1 and TRBJ1-2, with D unresolved. Per the germline V gene, CDR1 is MGHRA and CDR2 is YSYEKL. The CDR3 is 15 amino acids. The germline V and J ends were trimmed by 1 base and 2 bases, with 11 bases remaining between them. CDR3 loop: CASSQGSGRNYGYTF. As DNA, the CDR3 is TGCGCCAGCAGCCAAGGAAGTGGGAGGAACTATGGCTACACCTTC.

This rearrangement joins TRBV7-9 to TRBJ2-7, with unresolved D. V lost 3 bases, J lost 1 base, and 10 bases lay in between. This CDR3 region has 14 residues. Germline V gene data show CDR1 as SEHNR and CDR2 as FQNEAQ (reference sequence). This chain's CDR3 is CASSLRELSYEQYF. In DNA, the CDR3 is TGTGCCAGCAGCTTGCGAGAGTTATCCTACGAGCAGTACTTC.

This chain connects TRBV15 to TRBJ2-7, with TRBD1 identical over 9 bases. The CDR3 loop spans 15 amino acids. With V trimmed by 5 bases and J by 6 bases, 11 bases remained unmatched. Germline V gene lookup returns CDR1 LNHNV and CDR2 YYDKDF (reference sequence). This CDR3 is CATSGGRQGEAEQYF. CDR3 nucleotides: TGTGCCACCAGCGGCGGGCGACAGGGGGAAGCCGAGCAGTACTTC.

The V and J genes are TRBV23-1 and TRBJ2-5, with TRBD2 matching 8 bases. TRBV23-1 is an ORF, and what it does is uncertain. The CDR3 length is 16 residues. Germline trimming cut 2 bases from V and 7 bases from J; bases unmatched to any gene: 12. The DNA for the CDR3 is TGCGCCAGCAGTCAACCGTCGTCTAGCGGGTCCTCGACCCAGTACTTC. As protein: CASSQPSSSGSSTQYF.

V gene TRBV5-1 combines with J gene TRBJ2-1, with TRBD2 matching 12 bases. This CDR3 is 17 amino acids long. Germline V lookup: CDR1 SGHRS, CDR2 YFSETQ. The V segment lost 4 bases and the J segment 7 bases; nucleotides outside the gene matches: 12. CDR3 amino acids: CASSVGTSGLPKNEQFF. DNA for the CDR3: TGCGCCAGCAGCGTCGGGACTAGCGGGCTCCCGAAGAATGAGCAGTTCTTC.